This is a list of T cell receptor beta chains from one sample in a study of cytomegalovirus exposure and HLA in healthy donors. Repertoires were generated with immunoSEQ multiplex PCR, while TCRdb's copy carries only in-frame clones and drops some. Among some 130,000 clones, about 85% were seen once, and the ten largest hold more than 3%. The sequenced material came from PBMCs. The source of these receptors is a female donor in good health and CMV-seronegative. The conserved cysteine and the conserved F or W are not part of the CDR3 here. The order of the fields is V gene, CDR3 protein.

v_call: TRBV7-9
cdr3_aa: ASSLVGTGALSYGYT

v_call: TRBV9
cdr3_aa: ASSVAASRDTQY

v_call: TRBV15
cdr3_aa: ATSRGPWGDGYT

v_call: TRBV7-9
cdr3_aa: ASSTSITDTQY

v_call: TRBV10-1
cdr3_aa: ASSESGRPDTQY

v_call: TRBV28
cdr3_aa: ASSLGTSGGAVETQY

v_call: TRBV7-9
cdr3_aa: ASSRDNQPQH

v_call: TRBV19
cdr3_aa: ASSFLGANYGYT

v_call: TRBV5-4
cdr3_aa: ASSLTGFETQY

v_call: TRBV21-1
cdr3_aa: ASTYQGKESPLH

v_call: TRBV9
cdr3_aa: ASSPYWGVNEAF

v_call: TRBV30
cdr3_aa: AWSVGTGERAQH

v_call: TRBV4-1
cdr3_aa: ASSQGAQGAPYEQY

v_call: TRBV7-9
cdr3_aa: ASSLGDMNTEAF

v_call: TRBV27
cdr3_aa: ASSSKLSGTNKETQY

v_call: TRBV27
cdr3_aa: ASSFRTGGTDTQY

v_call: TRBV5-1
cdr3_aa: ASSLDGNPNTGELF

v_call: TRBV11-3
cdr3_aa: ASSYGTTSTDTQY

v_call: TRBV11-3
cdr3_aa: ASSLGIGRPNTGELF

v_call: TRBV27
cdr3_aa: ASSPRIARSGYT

v_call: TRBV10-3
cdr3_aa: AIRADTRAKNIQY

v_call: TRBV2
cdr3_aa: ASGGGGATNEKLF

v_call: TRBV10-2
cdr3_aa: ASMPGQGDGYT

v_call: TRBV5-1
cdr3_aa: ASSLDPRQEAF

v_call: TRBV7-2
cdr3_aa: ASSPAGGQGEQF

v_call: TRBV7-8
cdr3_aa: ASSHKRVRGSSYEQY

v_call: TRBV11-2
cdr3_aa: ASSLSPGRTGEQY

v_call: TRBV21-1
cdr3_aa: ASSNWRERTYEQY

v_call: TRBV5-4
cdr3_aa: ASSPGQSPYEQY

v_call: TRBV27
cdr3_aa: ASRDRESSPLH

v_call: TRBV7-8
cdr3_aa: ASSSVRGAKY

v_call: TRBV5-4
cdr3_aa: ASSLASLSYEQY

v_call: TRBV7-9
cdr3_aa: SSSPNGHPGDEQY

v_call: TRBV19
cdr3_aa: ASSIGLGLAGDEQF

v_call: TRBV7-2
cdr3_aa: ASSLASGVSTDTQY

v_call: TRBV25-1
cdr3_aa: ASSDLGRLNTEAF

v_call: TRBV7-9
cdr3_aa: ASSLSRGRRETQY

v_call: TRBV4-3
cdr3_aa: ASSQDLTGADSPYNSPLH

v_call: TRBV11-2
cdr3_aa: ASSWSFEGTQY

v_call: TRBV27
cdr3_aa: ASSIGGGRGTGELF

v_call: TRBV29-1
cdr3_aa: SVEGSEGYT

v_call: TRBV5-1
cdr3_aa: ASKPGQGEKLF